The clone carrying this T cell receptor beta chain was found a few times. With a much larger clone just one base away, this may be a read error. The data were obtained in a study of T cells in Graves' hyperthyroidism and ophthalmopathy. The source material, RNA transcripts, was used to amplify TCR beta CDR3 regions. HTBI primers were employed in a first-round RT-PCR of the TCR CDR3. Each CDR3 protein gets one entry after TCRdb re-called the multiplex PCR reads with MiXCR. The table lists approximately 400,000 distinct CDR3 sequences, about 14% of them singletons. The V end was cut by 5 bases, the J end by 6 bases, with 14 bases between. Germline-derived CDR1 and CDR2 are MNHNS and SASEGT. This CDR3 is built from 13 residues.

Sequencing was carried out using blood. V is TRBV6-1 and J is TRBJ2-7; the D is unclear. The source of this sequence is a woman aged 55-70 years with Graves' hyperthyroidism. CDR3 protein: CASSLGGTGEQYF. In DNA, the CDR3 is TGTGCCAGCAGTTTGGGCGGTACCGGCGAGCAGTACTTC.